The present TCR beta chain was sequenced within a study of cytomegalovirus exposure and HLA in healthy donors (dated by TCRdb to 2016 to 2017). At the level of the whole study: According to a later analysis, one platform produced both the 100 to 150 validation repertoires and the 666 repertoires of the first cohort. In addition to the first cohort of around 670 subjects, a separate validation cohort of 100 to 150 different subjects was used. High-throughput TCR immunosequencing, statistical association of individual TCRs with disease status, and machine learning were combined to predict cytomegalovirus infection status. The study aimed to test whether cataloging public T cell receptors could reveal signatures of past pathogen exposure. The full study reports these points: The classifier was reported to diagnose cytomegalovirus status with high specificity and sensitivity in both the original cohort and the validation cohort. In the study, about 150 TCR beta chains were listed as associated with cytomegalovirus. A later analysis found that TCRs clustered in the first cohort also tended to co-occur in the roughly 120 validation repertoires, with approximately 95% of cluster scores above 0. A few of the identified cytomegalovirus-associated TCR beta chains were confirmed in vitro to be specific for cytomegalovirus antigens. While some public TCRs were present in many individuals, most TCR sequences turned up only very rarely across donors. According to the authors, the approach could potentially be generalized to other disease states and immunological phenotypes. All 120 or so repertoires were used to score co-occurrence in the validation cohort in a later analysis, because that analysis had no HLA typing for the cohort.

Comment on this clone: It lacks a known antigen. Base-call qualities are not available, and no considerably larger clone is one nucleotide away.

Separate from the approximately 700-subject first cohort, the validation cohort of about 110 subjects was the group to which the donors belonged. Library generation was performed with the immunoSEQ multiplex PCR assay. In the authors' own workflow: A statistical classification framework was built for diagnosing cytomegalovirus status from the catalog of TCR beta chain sequences. TCRdb obtained this table from immuneACCESS and retained in-frame rearrangements with V and J assigned. These tables miss some clones; where compared with another copy, unresolved V genes account for less than half of the shortfall, and the remainder is unexplained. That table supplies the V and J calls and clone size; D and trimming were determined from the DNA. The sample table shows fewer than 90,000 clones, and approximately 84% are seen once. The ten biggest clones cover roughly an eighth of the sample. Germline trimming: 1 base from V, 12 bases from J; junction bases outside gene matches: 10. Looking up the germline V gene yields CDR1 SGHTA and CDR2 FQGNSA. The CDR3 measures 14 amino acids from cysteine to phenylalanine. Just the 42-base CDR3 DNA is kept, in frame starting at base 1.

The sequence links TRBV7-2 to TRBJ2-3, with 7 bases aligning to TRBD2. Sequenced material: PBMCs. The receptor comes from a woman younger than 30 in good health and CMV-seropositive. The sequenced DNA: TGTGCCAGCAGCTTAGGGGGGGGTTCCAAGGTTCAGTATTTT. It translates as CASSLGGGSKVQYF.